One sample yielded the 30 T cell receptor beta chains listed below, sequenced in a study of T cells expressing NK-cell markers. Reanalyzing the 5' RACE reads, TCRdb keeps one entry per CDR3 protein, without DNA. The specimen's table records about 150,000 distinct CDR3 sequences. The sequenced sample was blood T cells: a sorted CD56 or NKG2C T cell subset, CD4+ or CD8+ T cells, or bulk PBMC T cells (not recorded which). Every receptor here comes from a woman between 45 and 60 years old in good health.

The V and J genes are TRBV9 and TRBJ2-3; TCRdb lists TRBD1, though no DNA is available to test this call. Germline lookup yields CDR1 SGDLS and CDR2 YYNGEE. This CDR3 contains 14 residues. The CDR3 sequence: CASGGAGESDTQYF.

This chain connects TRBV6-5 to TRBJ1-1. CDR1 and CDR2 from the germline V gene are MNHEY and SVGAGI. The CDR3 consists of 13 residues. The CDR3 spells CASQTGLNTEAFF.

The J gene is TRBJ1-2, the V gene TRBV25-1; lacking DNA, the TRBD1 call made by TCRdb goes unchecked. The CDR3 is 14 residues long. Germline loops: CDR1 MGHDK, CDR2 SYGVNS. Here the CDR3 reads CASNSGTGFDGYTF.

The rearrangement links TRBV5-1 to TRBJ2-7; TCRdb's assignment of TRBD1 cannot be checked, as there is no DNA. The CDR3 loop spans 15 amino acids. From germline, CDR1 is SGHRS and CDR2 YFSETQ. The CDR3 loop is CASSLAGTADYEQYF.

The chain is built from TRBV7-9 and TRBJ1-2; the D gene TCRdb calls, TRBD1, cannot be checked with no DNA. CDR1 is SEHNR, CDR2 FQNEAQ, per germline (reference sequence). CDR3 size: 18 residues. This CDR3 is CASSTTEVSRGTNYGYTF. Combining the CDR3 with reference TRBV7-9 and TRBJ1-2 gives the whole variable domain DTGVSQNPRHKITKRGQNVTFRCDPISEHNRLYWYRQTLGQGPEFLTYFQNEAQLEKSRLLSDRFSAERPKGSFSTLEIQRTEQGDSAMYLCASSTTEVSRGTNYGYTFGSGTRLTVV.

This sequence joins TRBV2 and TRBJ2-1; TCRdb gives TRBD1 as the D gene, but with no DNA this cannot be confirmed. Germline V gene sequence: CDR1 SNHLY, CDR2 FYNNEI. The CDR3 has 16 amino acids. CDR3 sequence: CASRKSGAASYNEQFF.

The genes are TRBV20-1 and TRBJ2-1; TCRdb's D call, TRBD2, is unchecked because there is no DNA. Per the germline V gene, CDR1 is DFQATT and CDR2 is SNEGSKA (reference sequence). The CDR3 extends over 16 amino acids. CDR3 amino acids: CSANRADAFQYDEQFF.

The genes are TRBV29-1 and TRBJ1-1. CDR1 is SQVTM, CDR2 ANQGSEA, per germline. The CDR3 loop spans 15 amino acids. CDR3 loop: CSVSQTGGVNTEAFF.

The J gene is TRBJ2-2, the V gene TRBV27. Looked up from germline, CDR1 is MNHEY and CDR2 is SMNVEV (reference sequence). CDR3 size: 16 residues. CDR3 in amino acids: CASSIGGPANTGELFF.

The chain is built from TRBV2 and TRBJ1-1; TCRdb's D gene call, TRBD1, goes unchecked for lack of DNA. The germline CDR1 and CDR2 sequences are SNHLY and FYNNEI. CDR3 size: 16 residues. The CDR3 protein is CASFASRQGANTEAFF.

This chain links TRBV5-1 with TRBJ2-7; TCRdb picks TRBD1, but there is no DNA to check that call. This CDR3 contains 13 residues. Per germline, CDR1 SGHRS and CDR2 YFSETQ. Here the CDR3 reads CASSRTGRDEQYF.

The CDR3 protein is CASSAGVGGYEQYF. The V gene is TRBV9, the J gene TRBJ2-7. The CDR3 consists of 14 residues. In germline, CDR1 is SGDLS, CDR2 YYNGEE.

The chain couples TRBV12-3 or TRBV12-4 to TRBJ1-2. The CDR3 totals 13 residues. The CDR3 loop is CASSLALGVGYTF.

The chain combines TRBV15 with TRBJ2-1; lacking DNA, the TRBD2 call made by TCRdb goes unchecked. This CDR3 contains 14 residues. The V gene's germline CDR1 is LNHNV and CDR2 YYDKDF (reference sequence). The CDR3 loop is CATSLAGLPEEQFF.

V usage is TRBV6-5 and J usage is TRBJ2-2; no DNA is available, so the TRBD2 call from TCRdb remains unchecked. The CDR3 is 15 residues long. Germline CDR1 reads MNHEY; CDR2 reads SVGAGI. CDR3 loop: CASSYGSGSGGELFF.

J is TRBJ2-1 and V is TRBV9; no DNA is available, so the TRBD1 call from TCRdb remains unchecked. From germline, CDR1 is SGDLS and CDR2 YYNGEE. The CDR3 has 14 residues. The CDR3 loop reads CASSGVTGPPRTFF.

The chain employs TRBV7-9 and TRBJ1-1. The CDR3 consists of 14 residues. CDR1 is SEHNR, CDR2 FQNEAQ, per germline (reference sequence). CDR3 residues: CASSVQGGGTEAFF.

The rearrangement joins TRBV11-2 to TRBJ2-7; TCRdb picks TRBD1, but there is no DNA to check that call. Germline assignment: CDR1 SGHAT and CDR2 FQNNGV. The CDR3 is 11 amino acids. The CDR3 region is CASSSGWEQYF.

The CDR3 region is CASSAKTNSNQPQHF. J is TRBJ1-5 and V is TRBV12-3 or TRBV12-4. The CDR3 extends over 15 amino acids.

CDR3 protein: CAASQGYEQYF. V is TRBV6-6 and J is TRBJ2-7; checking the TCRdb D call of TRBD1 is not possible without DNA. Per the germline V gene, CDR1 is MNHNY and CDR2 is SVGAGI (reference sequence). This CDR3 spans 11 amino acids.

V and J are TRBV7-9 and TRBJ2-1; with no DNA, the TCRdb D assignment of TRBD2 cannot be verified. Germline assignment: CDR1 SEHNR and CDR2 FQNEAQ (reference sequence). This CDR3 comprises 16 residues. CDR3 loop: CASSHGTSGIIYEQFF.

V usage is TRBV29-1 and J usage is TRBJ2-1; TCRdb designates TRBD2, a call that cannot be tested without DNA. The CDR3 spans 12 residues. CDR1 is SQVTM and CDR2 is ANQGSEA in the germline V gene. CDR3 sequence: CSVEALGNEQFF.

The chain recombines TRBV20-1 with TRBJ2-5; TCRdb proposes TRBD1, but this gene call is untestable without DNA. CDR3 length: 14 amino acids. Germline CDR1 is DFQATT and CDR2 is SNEGSKA (reference sequence). The CDR3 region is CSAGGTGGRETQYF.

The J gene is TRBJ1-2, the V gene TRBV5-5; as DNA is missing, the TRBD1 call by TCRdb cannot be tested. The CDR3 has 15 amino acids. CDR1 is SGHKS, CDR2 YYEKEE, per germline (reference sequence). The chain's CDR3 is CASSRPGQQNYGYTF.

The J gene is TRBJ2-1, the V gene TRBV11-2; TCRdb picks TRBD2, but there is no DNA to check that call. CDR3 length: 17 residues. Germline values: CDR1 SGHAT, CDR2 FQNNGV. The CDR3 reads CASSEDPGTSAYNEQFF.

The V and J genes are TRBV20-1 and TRBJ2-1; the TRBD2 assignment by TCRdb is unverifiable without DNA. Germline loops: CDR1 DFQATT, CDR2 SNEGSKA (reference sequence). This CDR3 region has 20 residues. This CDR3 reads CSARSLGGLAGDRSYNEQFF.

The gene calls are TRBV29-1 and TRBJ2-1; with no DNA, the TCRdb D assignment of TRBD2 cannot be verified. The germline gives CDR1 SQVTM, CDR2 ANQGSEA. The CDR3 has 17 residues. The CDR3 is CSGLGLAGDVAYNEQFF.

The chain combines TRBV4-1 with TRBJ1-1; TCRdb's D call, TRBD1, is unchecked because there is no DNA. The CDR3 spans 17 residues. Germline CDR1 is MGHRA and CDR2 is YSYEKL. The CDR3 sequence is CASSQPTGTGVNTEAFF.

This chain joins TRBV9 and TRBJ2-1; TCRdb returns TRBD2, unconfirmable since there is no DNA. Looked up from germline, CDR1 is SGDLS and CDR2 is YYNGEE. The CDR3 runs to 15 residues. This CDR3 is CASSVLAGGGNEQFF.

V is TRBV19 and J is TRBJ1-1. The germline V gene encodes CDR1 LNHDA and CDR2 SQIVND (reference sequence). The CDR3 totals 14 residues. CDR3 loop: CASSISSSGSEAFF.